This TCR beta chain was recorded in a study of regulatory T cells in long-lasting Graves disease. This CDR3 comprises 15 residues. V lost 3 bases, J lost 4 bases, and 9 bases stayed unmatched. The germline gives CDR1 SGHKS, CDR2 YYEKEE (reference sequence). Time point: newly diagnosed GD, antithyroid drugs for less than 3 months. Scientists built the TCR library using RNA that was extracted from PBMCs. Construction of the TCR beta libraries employed iRepertoire HTBI primers in conjunction with Arm-PCR of CDR3 regions. TCRdb passed the multiplex PCR reads through MiXCR, listing each CDR3 protein once. The table includes 250,000 to 300,000 distinct CDR3 sequences, roughly 18% detected once. This clonotype was recorded many times. A further study also used this sample, focusing on T cells in Graves' hyperthyroidism and ophthalmopathy. From that second work: Absence of ophthalmopathy progression within 18 months defined stable Graves' hyperthyroidism. The blood repertoire included most of the expanded thyroid clonotypes above 0.001.

Specimen: peripheral blood mononuclear cells (PBMCs), collected at new diagnosis, from a patient treated with antithyroid drugs. The genes are TRBV5-5 and TRBJ1-1, with 7 bases identical to TRBD1. The sequence was collected from a woman between 25 and 40 years old with Graves disease. CDR3 in DNA: TGTGCCAGCAGCTCCTGGGACAGTTATTTCACTGAAGCTTTCTTT. It specifies CASSSWDSYFTEAFF.